This entry lists 9 T cell receptor beta chains sequenced from one sample in a study of cytomegalovirus exposure and HLA in healthy donors. PCR amplification relied on 60 Vbeta primers (plus 13 Jbeta primers). TCRdb's table, derived via immunoSEQ multiplex PCR, lists solely in-frame clones and lacks some. The sample has around 210,000 clones. Sequences were obtained from PBMCs. These receptor sequences come from a girl aged 2-10 years in good health and CMV-seropositive.

The rearrangement links TRBV2 to TRBJ2-2; 10 bases map to TRBD2. This CDR3 has 16 residues. Germline V lookup: CDR1 SNHLY, CDR2 FYNNEI. The ends lost 5 bases at V and 0 bases at J; junction bases unmatched: 3. The DNA for the CDR3 is TGTGCCAGCAGTTTACTAGCGGGAACGAACACCGGGGAGCTGTTTTTT. This gives the protein CASSLLAGTNTGELFF.

The V and J genes are TRBV28 and TRBJ1-1, with D possibly matching TRBD1 (5 bases). CDR3 length: 15 residues. Per the germline V gene, CDR1 is MDHEN and CDR2 is SYDVKM. V lost 7 bases and J lost 8, with 23 bases in between. CDR3 amino acids: CASKRGDFKRQEAFF. The CDR3 DNA reads as TGTGCCAGCAAGCGGGGGGACTTTAAGCGGCAAGAAGCTTTCTTT.

The chain combines TRBV19 with TRBJ1-5; tentative D call: TRBD1 (5 bases). Germline-derived CDR1 and CDR2 are LNHDA and SQIVND (reference sequence). The ends were cut back, 3 bases at V and 7 bases at J, with 16 bases in the middle. The CDR3 covers 15 residues. For the CDR3, the DNA is TGTGCCAGTAGTATCTGGGCAGGGATAGGGCAGCCCCAGCATTTT. Protein product: CASSIWAGIGQPQHF.

The CDR3 here is CASSIDVDSGYGYTF. Here the CDR3 DNA reads TGTGCCAGTAGTATAGACGTGGACTCCGGCTATGGCTACACCTTC. V is TRBV19 and J is TRBJ1-2; unclear D gene. V was cut by 0 bases and J by 4 bases, with 12 bases left in between. The CDR3 extends over 15 amino acids. Germline V lookup: CDR1 LNHDA, CDR2 SQIVND (reference sequence).

This chain links TRBV7-9 with TRBJ1-5; no firm D call. Germline CDR1 reads SEHNR; CDR2 reads FQNEAQ (reference sequence). The CDR3 has 15 residues. Trimming shortened V by 1 base and J by 10 bases, and 17 bases separated the two germline ends. The CDR3 protein is CASSLVDGPEGPQHF. The CDR3 DNA sequence: TGTGCCAGCAGCTTAGTTGACGGGCCGGAGGGTCCCCAGCATTTT. The complete variable domain, with remaining parts taken from reference TRBV7-9 and TRBJ1-5, reads DTGVSQNPRHKITKRGQNVTFRCDPISEHNRLYWYRQTLGQGPEFLTYFQNEAQLEKSRLLSDRFSAERPKGSFSTLEIQRTEQGDSAMYLCASSLVDGPEGPQHFGDGTRLSIL.

The J gene is TRBJ1-2, the V gene TRBV6-5, with 7 nucleotides matching TRBD1. Germline V CDR1 and CDR2: MNHEY, SVGAGI. Trimming took 0 bases from V and 7 from J; bases not matched to a gene: 5. The CDR3 has 14 amino acids. The CDR3 here is CASSYSDRASGYTF. The CDR3 DNA reads TGTGCCAGCAGTTACTCCGACAGGGCGTCTGGCTACACCTTC.

CDR3 residues: CAISEFRDRDSEQYF. The CDR3 region has the DNA TGTGCCATCAGTGAGTTCCGGGACAGGGATTCCGAGCAGTACTTC. The chain is built from TRBV10-3 and TRBJ2-5, with 9 bases identical to TRBD1. The DNA end is a closer match to TRBJ2-7, so the J assignment may be wrong. Germline assignment: CDR1 ENHRY and CDR2 SYGVKD. The CDR3 runs to 15 residues.

V gene TRBV5-6 combines with J gene TRBJ2-6, with D possibly matching TRBD1 (6 bases). In germline, CDR1 is SGHDT, CDR2 YYEEEE. Trimming cost V 0 bases and J 1 base, with 11 bases left between them. CDR3 length: 17 amino acids. The CDR3 is CASSLDTGLSGANVLTF. The CDR3 DNA sequence: TGTGCCAGCAGCTTGGATACAGGGTTATCTGGGGCCAACGTCCTGACTTTC. The variable domain in full, with the rest retrieved from reference TRBV5-6 and TRBJ2-6, is DAGVTQSPTHLIKTRGQQVTLRCSPKSGHDTVSWYQQALGQGPQFIFQYYEEEERQRGNFPDRFSGHQFPNYSSELNVNALLLGDSALYLCASSLDTGLSGANVLTFGAGSRLTVL.

The rearrangement uses TRBV5-6 and TRBJ1-2; 12 bases map to TRBD1. J gave up 10 bases and V 3 bases, and 10 bases lay outside the gene matches. Germline V CDR1 and CDR2: SGHDT, YYEEEE. The CDR3 contains 15 residues. The CDR3 is CASSYGTGGSVVYTF. The CDR3 nucleotides read TGTGCCAGCAGCTATGGGACAGGGGGCAGTGTGGTCTACACCTTC.